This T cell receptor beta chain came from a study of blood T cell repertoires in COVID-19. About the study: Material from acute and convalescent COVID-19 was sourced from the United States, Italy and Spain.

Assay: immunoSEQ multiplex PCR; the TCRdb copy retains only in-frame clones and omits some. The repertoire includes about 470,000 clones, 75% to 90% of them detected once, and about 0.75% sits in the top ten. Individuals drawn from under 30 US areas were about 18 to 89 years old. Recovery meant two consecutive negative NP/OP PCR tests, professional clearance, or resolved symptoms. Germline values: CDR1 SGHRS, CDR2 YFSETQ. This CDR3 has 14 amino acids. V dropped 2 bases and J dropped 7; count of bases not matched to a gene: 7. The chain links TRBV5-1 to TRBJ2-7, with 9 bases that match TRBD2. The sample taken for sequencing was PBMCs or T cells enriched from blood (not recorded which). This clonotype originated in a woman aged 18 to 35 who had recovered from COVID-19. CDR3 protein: CASSLGGGAKEQYF. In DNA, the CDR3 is TGCGCCAGCAGCTTAGGCGGGGGGGCTAAAGAGCAGTACTTC.